This TCR beta chain was obtained from a study of blood T cell repertoires in COVID-19. Study-wide context: COVID-19 samples collected from the United States, Italy and Spain covered acute and convalescent phases. PBMCs, B-cell-depleted T cells, or T cells were the source of the cDNA or gDNA that made up the material.

The CDR3 extends over 13 amino acids. V shed 6 bases and J shed 6 bases, with 15 bases lying between them. In the source study's methods: Nucleated cell number was recorded as an estimate derived from reference gene primer amplification. Sequencing was performed with immunoSEQ multiplex PCR; in TCRdb, only in-frame clones are kept and a portion is missing. V and J calls and clone size are as listed in that table; D and trimming were resolved from the DNA. Counted here are approximately 69,000 clones, around 79% occurring once; the ten biggest clones make up approximately 15%. The sample taken for sequencing was peripheral blood. This chain uses TRBV12-3 or TRBV12-4 with TRBJ2-7; weak D call: TRBD1 (5 bases). The source is a man in his 60s with acute or convalescent COVID-19. In DNA form, the CDR3 reads TGTGCCAGCAGAAAGAGTCAGGGATCCGAGCAGTACTTC. Translating gives CASRKSQGSEQYF.